This T cell receptor beta chain is drawn from a study of CD8 T cells in ankylosing spondylitis. To note about this clonotype: Its antigen is unidentified.

CDR1 and CDR2 from the germline V gene are KGHDR and SFDVKD. CDR3 size: 17 residues. V dropped 4 bases and J dropped 2; count of bases not matched to a gene: 9. TCRdb called the 5' RACE reads again in MiXCR, with one record for every CDR3 protein. The repertoire has around 540,000 distinct CDR3 sequences, roughly 13% of them found once; the top ten carry 6.8%. Study results and limitations: Matched ankylosing spondylitis synovial fluid reportedly contained a significantly enriched population of disease-linked clones. Seemingly characteristic of ankylosing spondylitis blood was a TCR beta motif consisting of under 10 highly homologous variants.

Sequences were obtained from blood, either unsorted or a sorted T cell fraction (not recorded which). The chain couples TRBV24-1 to TRBJ2-7, with 11 bases matching TRBD2. The receptor was isolated from a male donor with ankylosing spondylitis. In DNA form, the CDR3 reads TGTGCCACCAGTGACCCTCATAGCGGGAGGGCCCCCTACGAGCAGTACTTC. Protein: CATSDPHSGRAPYEQYF.